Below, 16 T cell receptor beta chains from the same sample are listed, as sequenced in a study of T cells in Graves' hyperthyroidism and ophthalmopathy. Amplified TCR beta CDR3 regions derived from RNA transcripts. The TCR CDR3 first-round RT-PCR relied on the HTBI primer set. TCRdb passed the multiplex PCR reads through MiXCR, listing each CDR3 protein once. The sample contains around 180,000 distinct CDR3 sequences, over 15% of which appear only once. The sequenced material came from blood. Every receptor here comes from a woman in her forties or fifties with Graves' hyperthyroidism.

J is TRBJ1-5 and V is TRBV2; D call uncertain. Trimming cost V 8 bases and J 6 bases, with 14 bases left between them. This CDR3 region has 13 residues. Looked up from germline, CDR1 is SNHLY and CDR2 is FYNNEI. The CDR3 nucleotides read TGTGCCAGCGTGCACAAACAAGCTCAGCCCCAGCATTTT. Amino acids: CASVHKQAQPQHF.

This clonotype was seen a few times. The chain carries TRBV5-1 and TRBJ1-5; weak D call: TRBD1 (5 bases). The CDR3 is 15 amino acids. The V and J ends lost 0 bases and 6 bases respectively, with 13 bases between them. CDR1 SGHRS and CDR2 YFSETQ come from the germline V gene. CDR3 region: CASSLVPGQGQPQHF. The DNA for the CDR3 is TGCGCCAGCAGCTTGGTCCCGGGCCAGGGTCAGCCCCAGCATTTT.

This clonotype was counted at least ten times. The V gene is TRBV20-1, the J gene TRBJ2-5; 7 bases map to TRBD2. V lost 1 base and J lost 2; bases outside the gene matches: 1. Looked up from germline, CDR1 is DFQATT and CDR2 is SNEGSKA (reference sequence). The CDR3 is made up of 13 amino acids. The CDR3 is CSARGGLQETQYF. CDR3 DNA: TGCAGTGCTAGAGGGGGACTACAAGAGACCCAGTACTTC.

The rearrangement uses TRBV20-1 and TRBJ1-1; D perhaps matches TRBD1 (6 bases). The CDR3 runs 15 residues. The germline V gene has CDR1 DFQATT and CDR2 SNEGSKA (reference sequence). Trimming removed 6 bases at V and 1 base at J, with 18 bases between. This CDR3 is CSAHREQIRNTEAFF. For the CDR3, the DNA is TGCAGTGCCCACAGGGAACAAATCCGGAACACTGAAGCTTTCTTT.

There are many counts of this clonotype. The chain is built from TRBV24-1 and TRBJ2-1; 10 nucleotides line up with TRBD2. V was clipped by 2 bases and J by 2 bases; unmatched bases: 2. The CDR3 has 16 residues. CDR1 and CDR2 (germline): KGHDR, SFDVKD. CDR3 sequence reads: CATSDSSGGAYNEQFF. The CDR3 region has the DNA TGTGCCACCAGTGATTCCAGCGGGGGGGCCTACAATGAGCAGTTCTTC.

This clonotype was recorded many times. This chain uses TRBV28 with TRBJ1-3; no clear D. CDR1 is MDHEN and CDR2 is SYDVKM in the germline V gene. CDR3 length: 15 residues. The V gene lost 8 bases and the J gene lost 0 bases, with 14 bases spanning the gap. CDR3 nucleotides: TGTGCCAGCCTGAGTATACCTAGCTCTGGAAACACCATATATTTT. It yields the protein CASLSIPSSGNTIYF.

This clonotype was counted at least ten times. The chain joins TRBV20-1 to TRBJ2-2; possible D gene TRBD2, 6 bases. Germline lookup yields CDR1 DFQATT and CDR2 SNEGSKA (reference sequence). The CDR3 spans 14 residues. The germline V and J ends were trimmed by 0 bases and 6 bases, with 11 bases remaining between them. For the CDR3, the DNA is TGCAGTGCTAGAGACTTCACTAGCCCCGGGGAGCTGTTTTTT. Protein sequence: CSARDFTSPGELFF.

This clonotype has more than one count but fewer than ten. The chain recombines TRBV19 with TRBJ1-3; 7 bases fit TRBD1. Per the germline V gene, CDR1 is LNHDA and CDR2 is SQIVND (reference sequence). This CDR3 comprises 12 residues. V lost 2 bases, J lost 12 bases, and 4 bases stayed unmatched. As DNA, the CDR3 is TGTGCCAGTAGTATATCGGGGGACAGCATATATTTT. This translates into CASSISGDSIYF.

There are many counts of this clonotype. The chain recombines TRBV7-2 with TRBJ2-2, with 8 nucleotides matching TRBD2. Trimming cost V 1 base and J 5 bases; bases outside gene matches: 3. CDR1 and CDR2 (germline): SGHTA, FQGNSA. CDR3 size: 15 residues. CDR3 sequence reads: CASSLGGGNTGELFF. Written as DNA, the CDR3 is TGTGCCAGCAGCTTAGGCGGGGGGAATACCGGGGAGCTGTTTTTT.

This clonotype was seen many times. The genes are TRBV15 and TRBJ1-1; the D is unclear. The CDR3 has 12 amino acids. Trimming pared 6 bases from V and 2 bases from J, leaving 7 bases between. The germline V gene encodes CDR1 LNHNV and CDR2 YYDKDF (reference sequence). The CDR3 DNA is TGTGCCACCAGAGCGCTAAACACTGAAGCTTTCTTT. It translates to CATRALNTEAFF.

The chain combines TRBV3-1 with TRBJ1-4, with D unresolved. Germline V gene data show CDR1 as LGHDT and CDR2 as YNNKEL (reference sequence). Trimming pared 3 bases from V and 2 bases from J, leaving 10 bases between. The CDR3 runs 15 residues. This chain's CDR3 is CASSQRKWTNEKLFF. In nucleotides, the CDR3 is TGTGCCAGCAGCCAGCGAAAGTGGACTAATGAAAAACTGTTTTTT.

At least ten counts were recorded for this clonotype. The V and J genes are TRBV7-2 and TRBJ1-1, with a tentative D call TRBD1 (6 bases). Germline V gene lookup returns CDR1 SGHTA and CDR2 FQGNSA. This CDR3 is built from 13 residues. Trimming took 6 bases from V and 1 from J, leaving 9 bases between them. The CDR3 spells CASSQTGNTEAFF. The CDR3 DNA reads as TGTGCCAGCAGTCAGACAGGGAACACTGAAGCTTTCTTT.

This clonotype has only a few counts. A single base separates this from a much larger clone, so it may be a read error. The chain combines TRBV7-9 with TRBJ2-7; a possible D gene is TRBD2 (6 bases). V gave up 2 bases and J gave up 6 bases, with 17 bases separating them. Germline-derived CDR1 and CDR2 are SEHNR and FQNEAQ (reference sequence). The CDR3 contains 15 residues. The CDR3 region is CASSLRPGGIGEQYF. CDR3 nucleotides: TGTGCCAGCAGCTTAAGGCCCGGCGGGATCGGCGAGCAGTACTTC.

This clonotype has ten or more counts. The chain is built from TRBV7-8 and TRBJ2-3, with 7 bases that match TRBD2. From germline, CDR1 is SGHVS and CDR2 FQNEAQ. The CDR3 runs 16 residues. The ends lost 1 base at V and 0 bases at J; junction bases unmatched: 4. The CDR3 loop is CASSLGAGSSTDTQYF. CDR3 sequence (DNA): TGTGCCAGCAGCTTAGGAGCGGGGTCTAGCACAGATACGCAGTATTTT.

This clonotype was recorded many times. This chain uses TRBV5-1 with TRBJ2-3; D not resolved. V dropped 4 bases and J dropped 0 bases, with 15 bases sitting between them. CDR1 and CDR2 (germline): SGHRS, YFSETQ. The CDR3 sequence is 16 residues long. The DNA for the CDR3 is TGCGCCAGCAGCGCCTGGTCCTCGCTAAGCACAGATACGCAGTATTTT. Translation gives CASSAWSSLSTDTQYF.

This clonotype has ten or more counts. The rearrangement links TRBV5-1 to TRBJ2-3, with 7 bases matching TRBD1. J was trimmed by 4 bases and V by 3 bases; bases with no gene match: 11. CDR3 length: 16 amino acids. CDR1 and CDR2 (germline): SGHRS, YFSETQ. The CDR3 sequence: CASSSRQTGDPDTQYF. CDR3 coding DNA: TGCGCCAGCAGCTCCCGGCAAACAGGGGATCCAGATACGCAGTATTTT.